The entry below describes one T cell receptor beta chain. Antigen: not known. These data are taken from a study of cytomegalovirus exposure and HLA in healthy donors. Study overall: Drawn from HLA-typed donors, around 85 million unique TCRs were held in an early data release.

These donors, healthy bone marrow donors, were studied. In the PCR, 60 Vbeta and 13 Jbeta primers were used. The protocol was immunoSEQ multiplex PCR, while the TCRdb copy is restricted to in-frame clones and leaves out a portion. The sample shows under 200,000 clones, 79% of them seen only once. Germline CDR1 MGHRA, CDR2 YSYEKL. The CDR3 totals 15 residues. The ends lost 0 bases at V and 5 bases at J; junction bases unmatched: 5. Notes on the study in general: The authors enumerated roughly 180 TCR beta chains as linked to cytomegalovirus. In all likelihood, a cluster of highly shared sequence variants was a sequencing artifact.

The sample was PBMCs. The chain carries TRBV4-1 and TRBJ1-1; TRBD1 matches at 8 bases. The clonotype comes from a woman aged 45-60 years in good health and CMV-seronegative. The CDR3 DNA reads TGCGCCAGCAGCCAAGAATACAGGGGGTTGACTGAAGCTTTCTTT. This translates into CASSQEYRGLTEAFF.